A selection of T cell receptor beta chains follows, all from one sample in a study of cytomegalovirus exposure and HLA in healthy donors. Produced via immunoSEQ multiplex PCR; TCRdb's table is partial and in-frame only. The table has tens of thousands of clones, roughly nine tenths seen once. The sequencing input was PBMCs. The source of these receptors is a man between 18 and 35 years old in good health and CMV-seronegative. Each CDR3 is given with its conserved first and last residue. The D gene is left open where the match is weak. Rows may omit the clone size; those that give it use once, few, many or a size class.

v_call,d_call,clone_size,j_call,cdr3_aa,cdr3_nt
TRBV13,TRBD1,-,TRBJ1-2,CASSSGTVRGYTF,TGTGCCAGCAGCTCAGGGACAGTCCGCGGCTACACCTTC
TRBV29-1,-,-,TRBJ2-7,CSVVRGYEQYF,TGCAGCGTTGTTAGGGGCTACGAGCAGTACTTC
TRBV18,-,-,TRBJ1-4,CASSPSPTNEKLFF,TGTGCCAGCTCACCATCCCCTACTAATGAAAAACTGTTTTTT
TRBV7-9,-,-,TRBJ1-1,CASSLAPTGSKEAFF,TGTGCCAGCAGCTTAGCCCCTACGGGGTCTAAGGAAGCTTTCTTT
TRBV18,-,-,TRBJ2-2,CASSPPAGPYTGELFF,TGTGCCAGCTCACCACCGGCAGGGCCTTATACCGGGGAGCTGTTTTTT
TRBV7-3,-,-,TRBJ1-5,CASSSGIGPREGQPQHF,TGTGCCAGCAGCTCCGGAATAGGGCCCAGGGAAGGACAGCCCCAGCATTTT
TRBV10-3,TRBD1,-,TRBJ1-4,CAIRPGQNNEKLFF,TGTGCCATCAGACCGGGACAGAATAATGAAAAACTGTTTTTT
TRBV6-5,TRBD1,-,TRBJ2-7,CASSRTGEIHEQYF,TGTGCCAGCAGTAGGACAGGGGAAATCCACGAGCAGTACTTC
TRBV29-1,TRBD2,-,TRBJ2-2,CSAGLAFSTGELFF,TGCAGCGCGGGACTAGCGTTTTCCACCGGGGAGCTGTTTTTT
TRBV5-4,TRBD2,-,TRBJ2-7,CASSLGVSGGEQYF,TGTGCCAGCAGCTTGGGGGTTAGCGGGGGGGAGCAGTACTTC
TRBV18,TRBD2,-,TRBJ2-1,CASSPILGGSGVDEQFF,TGTGCCAGCTCACCAATTCTGGGCGGGAGTGGGGTTGATGAGCAGTTCTTC
TRBV5-1,TRBD2,-,TRBJ2-7,CASSFAGGREQYF,TGCGCCAGCAGCTTCGCGGGAGGACGGGAGCAGTACTTC
TRBV7-2,-,once,TRBJ2-1,CASSLIGRRPYNEQFF,TGTGCCAGCAGCTTAATTGGGCGGAGGCCCTACAATGAGCAGTTCTTC
TRBV14,-,-,TRBJ1-4,CASSRREAEKLFF,TGTGCCAGCAGCCGACGTGAGGCTGAAAAACTGTTTTTT
TRBV6-6,-,-,TRBJ1-4,CASRGQRGGINEKLFF,TGTGCCAGCAGGGGACAAAGGGGGGGCATTAATGAAAAACTGTTTTTT
TRBV28,-,once,TRBJ2-5,CASSFRQVQETQYF,TGTGCCAGCAGTTTCAGGCAGGTACAAGAGACCCAGTACTTC
TRBV2,-,-,TRBJ2-4,CASAPGGAGPASAKNIQYF,TGTGCCAGCGCCCCGGGGGGCGCAGGGCCGGCCTCGGCCAAAAACATTCAGTACTTC
TRBV29-1,TRBD1,-,TRBJ1-2,CSVSDRVGGYTF,TGCAGCGTTTCTGACAGGGTTGGTGGCTACACCTTC
TRBV18,TRBD1,-,TRBJ1-2,CASSLTGTGLTGGYTF,TGTGCCAGCTCACTAACCGGGACAGGGCTGACGGGTGGCTACACCTTC
TRBV2,TRBD2,-,TRBJ2-7,CASSEAQTSGPYEQYF,TGTGCCAGCAGTGAAGCTCAGACTAGCGGCCCCTACGAGCAGTACTTC
TRBV5-1,TRBD1,-,TRBJ2-5,CASSLVVYTGGETQYF,TGCGCCAGCAGCTTAGTAGTTTATACAGGGGGGGAGACCCAGTACTTC
TRBV27,-,-,TRBJ1-2,CASSSQTSNYGYTF,TGTGCCAGCAGTTCCCAGACAAGCAACTATGGCTACACCTTC
TRBV2,TRBD2,-,TRBJ2-7,CASSEASGQTYEQYF,TGTGCCAGCAGTGAGGCTAGCGGTCAGACCTACGAGCAGTACTTC
TRBV6-5,-,-,TRBJ2-5,CASVYGETQYF,TGTGCCAGCGTGTACGGGGAGACCCAGTACTTC
TRBV27,-,-,TRBJ2-3,CASSLGPSTDTQYF,TGTGCCAGCAGTTTGGGCCCTAGCACAGATACGCAGTATTTT
TRBV7-8,-,few,TRBJ1-5,CASSLAGSGSQPQHF,TGTGCCAGCAGCTTAGCAGGATCAGGATCCCAGCCCCAGCATTTT
TRBV5-1,TRBD1,-,TRBJ1-2,CASSPSKSGGWTYGYTF,TGCGCCAGCAGCCCATCAAAATCAGGGGGCTGGACCTATGGCTACACCTTC
TRBV5-1,-,-,TRBJ2-5,CASSSTSLRETQYF,TGCGCCAGCAGCTCAACATCACTGAGGGAGACCCAGTACTTC
TRBV19,TRBD1,-,TRBJ2-7,CASTRQGDVFEQYF,TGTGCCAGTACCCGGCAGGGGGATGTTTTCGAGCAGTACTTC
TRBV5-4,TRBD1,-,TRBJ2-3,CASSSYGQGRTDTQYF,TGTGCCAGCAGCTCCTATGGACAGGGTCGCACAGATACGCAGTATTTT
TRBV5-8,-,once,TRBJ2-7,CASSLSGGISYEQYF,TGTGCCAGCAGCTTGTCCGGGGGTATCTCCTACGAGCAGTACTTC
TRBV4-2,-,-,TRBJ1-5,CASSQDSFMVAGKNQPQHF,TGTGCCAGCAGCCAAGATTCGTTTATGGTAGCAGGGAAGAATCAGCCCCAGCATTTT
TRBV11-3,TRBD2,-,TRBJ2-3,CASSSGLAGNTDTQYF,TGTGCCAGCAGTTCGGGACTAGCGGGGAACACAGATACGCAGTATTTT
TRBV5-6,TRBD2,-,TRBJ2-3,CASSLGTSVRYTQYF,TGTGCCAGCAGCCTCGGGACTAGCGTCAGGTATACGCAGTATTTT
TRBV11-3,TRBD1,-,TRBJ2-5,CASSLQGARETQYF,TGTGCCAGCAGCTTGCAGGGGGCTCGGGAGACCCAGTACTTC